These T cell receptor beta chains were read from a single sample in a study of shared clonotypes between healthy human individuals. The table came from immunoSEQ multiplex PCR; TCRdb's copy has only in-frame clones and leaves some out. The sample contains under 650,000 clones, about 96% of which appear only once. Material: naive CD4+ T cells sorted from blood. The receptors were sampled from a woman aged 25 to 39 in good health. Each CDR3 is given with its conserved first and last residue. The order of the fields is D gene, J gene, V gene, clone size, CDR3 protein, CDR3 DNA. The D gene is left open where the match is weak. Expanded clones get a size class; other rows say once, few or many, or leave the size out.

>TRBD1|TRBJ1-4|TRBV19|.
CASTDRVLNEKLFF
TGTGCCAGCACCGACAGGGTCCTAAACGAAAAACTGTTTTTT
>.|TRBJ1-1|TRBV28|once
CASSFPLVNTEAFF
TGTGCCAGCAGTTTCCCCCTTGTGAACACTGAAGCTTTCTTT
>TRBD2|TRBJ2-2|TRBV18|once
CASSPRHGRATGELFF
TGTGCCAGCTCACCACGCCACGGGAGGGCCACCGGGGAGCTGTTTTTT
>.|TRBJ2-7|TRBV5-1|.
CASSNPSPLGGYSYEQYF
TGCGCCAGCAGCAACCCTTCTCCTCTCGGCGGTTACTCCTACGAGCAGTACTTC
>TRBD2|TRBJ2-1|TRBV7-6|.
CASSPTSGLYNEQFF
TGTGCCAGCAGCCCGACTAGCGGGCTTTACAATGAGCAGTTCTTC
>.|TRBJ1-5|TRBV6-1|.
CASSESQLRSNQPQHF
TGTGCCAGCAGTGAAAGTCAATTGCGAAGCAATCAGCCCCAGCATTTT
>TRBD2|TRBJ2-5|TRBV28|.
CASTGSGGGAETQYF
TGTGCCAGCACCGGGAGCGGGGGGGGCGCGGAGACCCAGTACTTC
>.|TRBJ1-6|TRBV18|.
CASSPRPSYNSPLHF
TGTGCCAGCTCCCCGAGGCCGAGCTATAATTCACCCCTCCACTTT
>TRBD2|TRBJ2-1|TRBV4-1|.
CASSQTPAGGSYNEQFF
TGCGCCAGCAGCCAAACCCCGGCGGGAGGATCCTACAATGAGCAGTTCTTC
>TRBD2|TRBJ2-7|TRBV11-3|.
CASSLDGGGSSYEQYF
TGTGCCAGCAGCTTAGATGGTGGCGGGAGTTCCTACGAGCAGTACTTC
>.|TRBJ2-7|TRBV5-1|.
CASSLGVLAGPNEQYF
TGCGCCAGCAGCTTGGGAGTTCTCGCAGGGCCCAACGAGCAGTACTTC